Below are 3 T cell receptor beta chains sequenced from a single sample in a study of CXCR3 chemokines and chemotherapy response in bladder cancer. TCRdb re-derived calls from the PCR reads in MiXCR, one entry per CDR3 protein. The sample contains more than 900 distinct CDR3 sequences, about 18% of which appear only once. Sample collection was performed from a patient whose treatment included neoadjuvant chemotherapy. The origin of the receptors is a human donor with bladder cancer that responded to neoadjuvant chemotherapy.

The gene calls are TRBV11-2 and TRBJ2-7; D remains unclear. V was pared by 0 bases and J by 5 bases, with 11 bases between. The CDR3 is 14 amino acids. The germline V gene has CDR1 SGHAT and CDR2 FQNNGV. In DNA, the CDR3 is TGTGCCAGCAGCTTAGACCCCTTGTCCCACGAGCAGTACTTC. As protein: CASSLDPLSHEQYF.

A word on this clonotype: A far larger clone is a single base away, which makes a read error likely. The V gene is TRBV10-3, the J gene TRBJ2-5; D gene uncertain. The V end was cut by 3 bases, the J end by 5 bases, with 7 bases between. CDR1 ENHRY and CDR2 SYGVKD come from the germline V gene. There are 12 residues in the CDR3. CDR3 DNA sequence: TGTGCCATCAGTGAAGCTAGGGAGACCCAGTACTTC. Amino acid sequence: CAISEARETQYF.

This clonotype is termed large. The conserved closing phenylalanine or tryptophan is absent in this CDR3, likely reflecting a read error. It is unclear where the CDR3 begins or ends on the DNA, so no DNA is shown, and the CDR3 is as TCRdb lists it. The CDR3 protein is CASSFTGPSSL. The chain recombines TRBV28 with TRBJ2-3; the D call TRBD2 from the table was never checked on the DNA. The CDR3 is 11 amino acids long, termini counted. Germline lookup yields CDR1 MDHEN and CDR2 SYDVKM.